The subject of this entry is one T cell receptor (beta chain). This clonotype was seen ten or more times. Its specific antigen is unknown. Per-base quality was not reported, and no clone a single base away is much larger than it. These data come from a study of T cells after yellow fever vaccination (dated by TCRdb to the late 2010s). Context from the whole study: The SMART-Seq v4 Ultra Low Input RNA kit was used to prepare libraries from fractions with low cell numbers. To follow T-cell clones before and after both primary and booster YFV17D yellow fever vaccination, bulk TCR alpha and beta repertoires underwent longitudinal sequencing. Blood samples were taken at several timepoints before and after primary and secondary immunization, and bulk PBMC replicates and cell subsets were isolated. Two healthy male donors, one aged 18 to 29 and one aged 30 to 40 years, were included in the cohort. General study outcomes and caveats: Computational filtering was needed because FACS-sorted repertoires could contain abundant contaminating clonotypes from the bulk population. A small share of clonotypes was detected in both CD4 and CD8 compartments, with the overlap likely arising from convergent recombination. The secondary T-cell response was weaker than the primary response but faster, peaking on day 5 instead of day 15. The study included only two donors, which limits how far the findings can be generalized. After the booster, most clones that had expanded after primary vaccination were detected again (approximately 97% of CD4 and about 88% of CD8), suggesting broad maintenance of memory.

TCR cDNA was synthesized by 5'RACE template switching, which introduced a universal primer site and unique molecular identifiers. Priming for cDNA synthesis came from both the TCR alpha and TCR beta constant segments. Library amplification used two PCR steps, and the second PCR step added sample barcodes and sequencing adapters. Sequencing of libraries was done on Illumina HiSeq 2500 (2x100 bp) or NovaSeq (2x150 bp). On the study's bioinformatics: MIGEC handled demultiplexing of reads and collapsing into UMI consensus sequences, while MiXCR performed V(D)J alignment. Using edgeR on replicate PBMC samples, clonotypes were called vaccine-responding if FDR was below 0.01 and the log2 fold change was above 5 up to day 15. CD4 or CD8 identity was assigned to each bulk clonotype according to whether the clonotype was present at higher abundance in the sequenced CD4 repertoire or the sequenced CD8 repertoire. The raw public data were reprocessed by TCRdb itself: fastp quality trimming at Q25, MiXCR clonotype calling, in-frame beta chains only. When rows share a CDR3 protein, they turn into one entry using the most common DNA and genes. The V and J calls follow TCRdb's processing rather than the paper's. The sample data list about 110,000 distinct CDR3 sequences, and under 9% of these were observed just once. Roughly 23% of the sample is taken by the ten largest.

This sample's treatment or condition label indicates: live attenuated yellow fever vaccine strain. PBMCs were isolated from peripheral blood using a standard Ficoll-Paque protocol. Dynabeads CD4 and CD8 positive selection kits were used to isolate the CD4 and CD8 T-cell fractions. RNA was extracted with TriZol from bulk PBMCs, CD4 and CD8 fractions, and dextramer-positive and dextramer-negative fractions. The sequence was collected from a man aged 30-40 years who received the YFV17D yellow fever vaccine. Sequencing used CD8+ T cells sorted from PBMCs, obtained 45 days after the yellow fever booster vaccination.

The CDR3 has the sequence CSVQQENSYEQYF. The sequence in DNA is TGCAGCGTCCAACAGGAAAACTCCTACGAGCAGTACTTC. The sequence links TRBV29-1 to TRBJ2-7; perhaps TRBD1 is the D gene, with 5 bases matching. The germline V gene sets CDR1 to SQVTM and CDR2 to ANQGSEA. V is reduced by 6 bases and J by 0 bases, leaving a spacing of 12 bases between them. From cysteine to phenylalanine, the CDR3 is 13 amino acids long. The only DNA kept is the CDR3, 39 bases in frame from the first base.